This T cell receptor (beta chain) was captured by sequencing in a study of T cells in Graves' hyperthyroidism and ophthalmopathy. Study results and limitations: Before onset, ophthalmopathy was predicted by the model a median 6.5 months earlier.

TCR beta CDR3 regions were amplified from RNA. TCR CDR3 regions were first amplified by RT-PCR with HTBI primers. Each CDR3 protein gets one entry after TCRdb re-called the multiplex PCR reads with MiXCR. The repertoire consists of 550,000 to 700,000 distinct CDR3 sequences, with about 43% occurring once and the leading ten covering 15% to 20%. Clinical symptoms, serum thyroxine, TRAb, thyroid ultrasound and orbital computed tomography informed diagnoses. From germline, CDR1 is DFQATT and CDR2 SNEGSKA (reference sequence). This CDR3 region has 15 residues. Trimming shortened V by 4 bases and J by 1 base, and 17 bases separated the two germline ends. With regard to this clonotype: Its antigen remains unknown.

V usage is TRBV20-1 and J usage is TRBJ2-7; D is possibly TRBD1 or TRBD2 (6 bases each). This sequence originates from an adult woman with Graves' disease, either hyperthyroidism or ophthalmopathy (not recorded which). Sample: peripheral blood or thyroid tissue (not recorded which). DNA for the CDR3: TGCAGTGCTATTCCGACAGGACTATTTTCCTACGAGCAGTACTTC. This translates into CSAIPTGLFSYEQYF.